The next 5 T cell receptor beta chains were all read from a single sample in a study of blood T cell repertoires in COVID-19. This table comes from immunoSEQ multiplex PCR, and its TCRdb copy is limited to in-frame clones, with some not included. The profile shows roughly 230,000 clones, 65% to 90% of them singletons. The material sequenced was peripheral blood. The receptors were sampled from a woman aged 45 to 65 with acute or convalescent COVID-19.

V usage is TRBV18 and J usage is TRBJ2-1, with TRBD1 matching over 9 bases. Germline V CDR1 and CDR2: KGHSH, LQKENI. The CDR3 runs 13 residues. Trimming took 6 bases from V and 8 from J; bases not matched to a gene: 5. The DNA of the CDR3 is TGTGCCAGCTCCGGACAGGGGAGGGATGAGCAGTTCTTC. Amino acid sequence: CASSGQGRDEQFF.

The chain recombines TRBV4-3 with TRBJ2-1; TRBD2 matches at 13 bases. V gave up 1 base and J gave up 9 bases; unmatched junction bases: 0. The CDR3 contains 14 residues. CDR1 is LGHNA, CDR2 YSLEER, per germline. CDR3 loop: CASSQGLAGGEQFF. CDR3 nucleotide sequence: TGCGCCAGCAGCCAAGGACTAGCGGGGGGTGAGCAGTTCTTC.

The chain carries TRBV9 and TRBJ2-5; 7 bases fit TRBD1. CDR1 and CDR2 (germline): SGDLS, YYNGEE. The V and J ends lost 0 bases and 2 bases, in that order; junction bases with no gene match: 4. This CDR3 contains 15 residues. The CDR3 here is CASSVGWGQQETQYF. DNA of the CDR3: TGTGCCAGCAGCGTAGGGTGGGGACAGCAAGAGACCCAGTACTTC.

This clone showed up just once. CDR3 sequence reads: CASSIFSGAGGTDTQYF. The CDR3 nucleotides are TGTGCCAGTAGTATATTCTCTGGCGCGGGGGGGACAGATACGCAGTATTTT. V usage is TRBV19 and J usage is TRBJ2-3, with 9 nucleotides matching TRBD2. Germline values: CDR1 LNHDA, CDR2 SQIVND (reference sequence). The CDR3 spans 17 residues. V was pared by 2 bases and J by 3 bases, with 9 bases of the junction left unmatched.

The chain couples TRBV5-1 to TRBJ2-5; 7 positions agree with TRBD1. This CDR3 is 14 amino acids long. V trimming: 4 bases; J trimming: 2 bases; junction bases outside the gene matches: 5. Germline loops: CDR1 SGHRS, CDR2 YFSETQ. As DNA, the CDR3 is TGCGCCAGCAGCATGGGGACAGCTCAAGAGACCCAGTACTTC. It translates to CASSMGTAQETQYF.